Described below is a single T cell receptor (beta chain) sequence and its context. The antigen remains undetermined. This specimen comes from a study of cytomegalovirus exposure and HLA in healthy donors. Findings of the study overall: The study found most TCR sequences rare, yet found some public TCRs in many donors.

The PCR was carried out with 60 Vbeta primers and 13 Jbeta primers. Sequencing was performed with immunoSEQ multiplex PCR; in TCRdb, only in-frame clones are kept and a portion is missing. The sample has approximately 150,000 clones, roughly three quarters seen once. CDR3 length: 14 amino acids. The germline gives CDR1 SGHDT, CDR2 YYEEEE. The V gene end was trimmed by 3 bases and the J gene end by 8 bases; junction bases not matched to a gene: 9. The clonotype was recovered from a woman in her sixties in good health and CMV-seronegative. The chain has TRBV5-6 and TRBJ1-2; the match to TRBD1 covers 8 bases. The sample comprised PBMCs. CDR3 sequence: CASSWGQARRGYTF. The CDR3 DNA is TGTGCCAGCAGCTGGGGACAGGCCCGTCGGGGCTACACCTTC.